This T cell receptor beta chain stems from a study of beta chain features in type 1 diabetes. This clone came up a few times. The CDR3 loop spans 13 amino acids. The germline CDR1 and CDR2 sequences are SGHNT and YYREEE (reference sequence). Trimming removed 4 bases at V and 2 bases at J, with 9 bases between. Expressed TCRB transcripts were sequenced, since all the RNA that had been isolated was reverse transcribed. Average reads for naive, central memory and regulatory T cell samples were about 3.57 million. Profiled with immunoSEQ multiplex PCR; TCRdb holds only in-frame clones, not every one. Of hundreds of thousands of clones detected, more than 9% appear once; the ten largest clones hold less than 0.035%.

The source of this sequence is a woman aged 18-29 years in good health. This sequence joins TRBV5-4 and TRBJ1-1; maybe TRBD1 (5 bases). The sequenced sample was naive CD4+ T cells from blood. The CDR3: CASSGAPNTEAFF. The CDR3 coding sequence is TGTGCCAGCAGCGGGGCGCCAAACACTGAAGCTTTCTTT.